This T cell receptor beta chain was captured by sequencing in a study of T cells expressing NK-cell markers (dated by TCRdb to the early 2020s). Regarding the research as a whole: In sorted CD3+CD56+NKG2C+, CD3+CD56+NKG2C- and CD3+CD56-NKG2C+ T-cell subsets from about 8 donors, TCR beta-chain repertoires were profiled. Sequencing of the libraries produced 2 x 150 bp reads on Illumina HiSeq 2000/2500, MiSeq or NextSeq. Seven of the eight sequenced donors were HCMV-seropositive and one was HCMV-seronegative. All eight donors whose samples were sequenced were randomly selected healthy volunteers, three of them men and five women.

Concerning this clonotype: The clone's antigen remains unknown.

What the authors observed across the whole study: Those dominant clonotypes were again the most abundant among CD3+CD56-NKG2C+ cells in a few donors, at roughly 25-60.1%. In six donors, the dominant CD3+CD56+NKG2C+ clonotypes were among the top 10 CD8+ clonotypes and accounted for about 1.0-7.5% of CD8+ T cells. Whether the expanded NKG2C-expressing T cell clones were specific for HCMV antigens was left unclear.

CDR3 length: 14 amino acids, cysteine to phenylalanine. No DNA was logged. To determine HCMV serostatus, a commercial ELISA kit was used to detect HCMV-specific IgG in serum. Ficoll density gradient centrifugation was used to isolate peripheral blood mononuclear cells from blood. Sequenced on an Illumina HiSeq 2000. The TCR beta cDNA libraries were made using 5'RACE template switching, a step that added both a universal primer site and unique molecular identifiers. cDNA synthesis was primed from the TCR beta constant segment, followed by two successive PCR amplification steps. The original methods were these. MIGEC handled demultiplexing of the reads and grouping by UMI, while MiTCR was used to assemble and quantify clonotypes. Only TCR cDNA sequences supported by at least two reads were kept to exclude erroneous sequences. Downstream repertoire analysis used the tcR package, and clonotypes were matched across fractions by CDR3 nucleotide sequence plus V segment. VDJmatch was used to annotate antigen specificity against VDJdb, with one amino acid substitution in CDR3 permitted. Following TCRdb reprocessing, every CDR3 protein sequence forms one entry, and DNA is not provided. The V and J calls shown here were made by TCRdb, not taken from the authors' results. The record for this sample contains about 450,000 distinct CDR3 sequences. In total, the top ten clones hold approximately 7% of the sample.

Sample: blood T cells: a sorted CD56 or NKG2C T cell subset, CD4+ or CD8+ T cells, or bulk PBMC T cells (not recorded which). The rearranged segments are TRBV12-3 or TRBV12-4 and TRBJ1-2. The TCR originated in a woman aged 18-70 years in good health. The CDR3 reads as follows: CASTLTEVNYGYTF.